This T cell receptor beta chain appears in the sequencing data of a study of shared clonotypes between healthy human individuals. Repertoires were generated with immunoSEQ multiplex PCR, while TCRdb's copy carries only in-frame clones and drops some. Of approximately 980,000 clones in the sample, about 80% were seen once. The CDR3 spans 12 residues. V was cut by 1 base and J by 8 bases, with 8 bases left in between. Germline V gene data show CDR1 as MNHNS and CDR2 as SASEGT. CD4+ cells yielded CD45RA+ naive and CD45RA-negative memory subsets. The chain has TRBV6-1 and TRBJ1-1, with D unresolved. Sequencing used memory CD4+ T cells sorted from blood. The subset is: CD45RA-negative fraction. The sequence was collected from a man between 18 and 35 years old in good health. This CDR3 is CASSEVKREAFF. CDR3 DNA sequence: TGTGCCAGCAGTGAAGTGAAACGAGAAGCTTTCTTT.